These T cell receptor beta chains were read from a single sample in a study of T-cell memory formation after mild COVID-19. TCRdb itself ran the 5' RACE reads through MiXCR, one entry per CDR3 protein. Of about 200,000 distinct CDR3 sequences listed, over 9.5% are singletons. The sequenced sample consisted of PBMCs or a T cell subset sorted from them (not recorded which). The source is a man aged 18 to 30 who had mild COVID-19 (a few samples of this study predate the infection). Cell type and time point are not known. CDR3s leave out the opening cysteine and the closing phenylalanine or tryptophan. Fields, in order: D gene, V gene, clone size, J gene, CDR3 protein. A D gene is named only where the DNA matches it firmly. Part of the rows lack a size; the others show once, few, many or a class for expanded clones.

>NA|TRBV5-1|NA|TRBJ1-2
ASSLESRGFYGYT
>NA|TRBV7-7|NA|TRBJ2-7
ASSLEPGYGLY
>NA|TRBV20-1|few|TRBJ2-3
SATGTSTDTQY
>NA|TRBV12-3/TRBV12-4|few|TRBJ1-1
ASSWAQGTEAF
>TRBD1|TRBV4-1|NA|TRBJ1-1
ASSHEREGAWSTEAF
>NA|TRBV4-1|few|TRBJ1-1
ASSQSETGNTEAF
>NA|TRBV20-1|few|TRBJ1-4
SAGPRGAREKLF
>TRBD2|TRBV4-3|many|TRBJ2-1
ASSPGLAGVNNEQF
>TRBD2|TRBV5-1|many|TRBJ2-3
ASSLTSGGAADTQY
>NA|TRBV7-2|few|TRBJ2-3
ASSFRAVADTDTQY
>NA|TRBV11-2|many|TRBJ2-3
ASRSGPGDTQY
>TRBD2|TRBV27|NA|TRBJ2-1
ASSPLAGGPEQF
>NA|TRBV28|many|TRBJ1-5
ASTVSGGSNQPQH
>TRBD1|TRBV6-2/TRBV6-3|few|TRBJ1-1
ASSSGQTWGTEAF
>NA|TRBV5-4|NA|TRBJ2-7
ASSSDGAYEQY
>NA|TRBV12-3/TRBV12-4|many|TRBJ1-5
ASSLERNQPQH
>NA|TRBV20-1|NA|TRBJ1-4
SARDGREEKLF
>NA|TRBV29-1|few|TRBJ1-2
SVSGVIGRVNYGYT
>NA|TRBV6-6|NA|TRBJ2-7
ASSYARKYEQY
>NA|TRBV20-1|few|TRBJ2-5
SASDRVVKETQY
>NA|TRBV11-1|few|TRBJ2-5
ASSSAQRDPLGIETQY
>TRBD1|TRBV20-1|few|TRBJ1-2
SAGQGASYGYT
>NA|TRBV18|NA|TRBJ1-1
ASCRGATEAF
>NA|TRBV5-1|few|TRBJ1-2
ASSPLEGTYGYT
>NA|TRBV30|NA|TRBJ1-2
AWSTLQGGWGYT
>TRBD1|TRBV9|NA|TRBJ1-1
ASSATGGAGTEAF
>NA|TRBV24-1|many|TRBJ2-1
ATQGLSSYNEQF
>TRBD2|TRBV6-2/TRBV6-3|few|TRBJ2-3
ASKLAGTDTQY
>NA|TRBV25-1|few|TRBJ1-4
ASSRSSGANEKLF
>NA|TRBV28|NA|TRBJ2-2
ASSRQGYTGELF
>TRBD2|TRBV20-1|NA|TRBJ2-3
SALPQRGARTDTQY
>NA|TRBV5-5|many|TRBJ2-3
ASSPLTGAPTDTQY
>NA|TRBV6-5|many|TRBJ1-1
ASSSPGWSEAF
>NA|TRBV4-1|NA|TRBJ1-4
ASSQQQGTNEKLF
>NA|TRBV7-9|many|TRBJ1-2
ASSFAANYGYT
>NA|TRBV7-9|NA|TRBJ2-2
ASSLTAGGTGELF